One and the same sample provided the 30 T cell receptor beta chains below, sequenced in a study of shared clonotypes between healthy human individuals. The protocol was immunoSEQ multiplex PCR, while the TCRdb copy is restricted to in-frame clones and leaves out a portion. The sample gives 550,000 to 800,000 clones, 74% of which show up once; 1.7% is in the top ten. Sequencing was performed on memory CD4+ T cells sorted from blood. Specified subset: CD45RA-negative fraction. Receptor source: a woman younger than 45 in good health.

This clone was found a few times. The J gene is TRBJ2-1, the V gene TRBV5-1, with a tentative D call TRBD2 (5 bases). The germline CDR1 and CDR2 sequences are SGHRS and YFSETQ. The CDR3 extends over 16 amino acids. Deletions cut 4 bases from V and 8 bases from J, with 22 bases between. In DNA form, the CDR3 reads TGCGCCAGCAGCGGGAGCGGACGAGTCTCCGGCGATGAGCAGTTCTTC. Protein: CASSGSGRVSGDEQFF.

The rearrangement joins TRBV28 to TRBJ1-3; D is ambiguous. The V gene's germline CDR1 is MDHEN and CDR2 SYDVKM. Between the trimmed V and J ends, which lost 7 bases and 0 bases, there was a span of 13 bases. This CDR3 comprises 15 residues. CDR3 nucleotide sequence: TGTGCCAGCACCTCTGGTTCGAACTCTGGAAACACCATATATTTT. Its protein product is CASTSGSNSGNTIYF.

This clone was found a few times. The chain couples TRBV2 to TRBJ1-4, with D hard to call. Germline CDR1 SNHLY, CDR2 FYNNEI. CDR3 length: 14 residues. Trimming shortened V by 8 bases and J by 4 bases, and 14 bases separated the two germline ends. The DNA for the CDR3 is TGTGCCAGCTCCCGCGAGCAAGTTAATGAAAAACTGTTTTTT. Translated, it gives CASSREQVNEKLFF.

V is TRBV4-2 and J is TRBJ2-1; D gene uncertain. V was cut by 4 bases and J by 3 bases, with 19 bases left in between. Germline-derived CDR1 and CDR2 are LGHNA and YNFKEQ. The CDR3 has 17 amino acids. CDR3 region: CASSPRIEVGYYNEQFF. The CDR3 DNA follows: TGTGCCAGCAGCCCCCGGATTGAAGTCGGGTACTACAATGAGCAGTTCTTC.

The chain has TRBV6-6 and TRBJ2-2; 11 bases line up with TRBD1. V shed 2 bases and J 5 bases; nucleotides not matched to a gene: 4. The CDR3 has 16 residues. Germline-derived CDR1 and CDR2 are MNHNY and SVGAGI (reference sequence). The chain's CDR3 is CASSYQGTGGTGELFF. CDR3 DNA sequence: TGTGCCAGCAGTTACCAGGGGACAGGGGGAACCGGGGAGCTGTTTTTT.

V and J are TRBV6-5 and TRBJ2-5, with 8 bases aligning to TRBD2. V was pared by 7 bases and J by 1 base, with 5 bases of the junction left unmatched. The CDR3 runs to 14 residues. Germline CDR1 reads MNHEY; CDR2 reads SVGAGI. In nucleotides, the CDR3 is TGTGCCAGCAAGCGGGAGCCTTTCCAAGAGACCCAGTACTTC. Its protein is CASKREPFQETQYF.

The chain employs TRBV4-1 and TRBJ2-3, with 12 bases lining up with TRBD2. CDR3 length: 19 amino acids. In germline, CDR1 is MGHRA, CDR2 YSYEKL. V lost 4 bases and J lost 4; bases outside the gene matches: 15. As DNA, the CDR3 is TGCGCCAGCAGCCCTTACCTAGCGGGAGGGCTCGGAAGGGCAGATACGCAGTATTTT. Residues: CASSPYLAGGLGRADTQYF.

The chain joins TRBV19 to TRBJ1-5; TRBD1 might be the D (6 bases). Per germline, CDR1 LNHDA and CDR2 SQIVND (reference sequence). V lost 7 bases to trimming and J lost 5 bases, with 12 bases between them. The CDR3 contains 13 residues. Written as DNA, the CDR3 is TGTGCCAGTAAAGTTAGGGGGGATCAGCCCCAGCATTTT. It is translated as CASKVRGDQPQHF. The variable domain in full, with the rest retrieved from reference TRBV19 and TRBJ1-5, is DGGITQSPKYLFRKEGQNVTLSCEQNLNHDAMYWYRQDPGQGLRLIYYSQIVNDFQKGDIAEGYSVSREKKESFPLTVTSAQKNPTAFYLCASKVRGDQPQHFGDGTRLSIL.

V is TRBV5-1 and J is TRBJ2-3; tentatively, D is TRBD1 or TRBD2 (5 bases each). Germline assignment: CDR1 SGHRS and CDR2 YFSETQ. Trimming took off 0 bases at V and 1 base at J, with 12 bases between the two ends. This CDR3 contains 16 residues. The CDR3 DNA sequence: TGCGCCAGCAGCTTGGAAATCCAGGGAGGCACAGATACGCAGTATTTT. Amino acid sequence: CASSLEIQGGTDTQYF. The full variable domain, rest sourced from reference TRBV5-1 and TRBJ2-3, is KAGVTQTPRYLIKTRGQQVTLSCSPISGHRSVSWYQQTPGQGLQFLFEYFSETQRNKGNFPGRFSGRQFSNSRSEMNVSTLELGDSALYLCASSLEIQGGTDTQYFGPGTRLTVL.

The CDR3 nucleotides read TGTGCCAGCAGCTTCCCGGGACAGGGGGCCAACGAGCAGTACTTC. Translation: CASSFPGQGANEQYF. This chain connects TRBV12-1 to TRBJ2-7; the table's TRBD1 call for D was not verified on the DNA. TRBV12-1 is given as a pseudogene. CDR3 length: 15 residues.

The chain combines TRBV5-6 with TRBJ2-3, with TRBD1 matching over 11 bases. CDR1 and CDR2 (germline): SGHDT, YYEEEE. V trimming: 9 bases; J trimming: 2 bases; junction bases outside the gene matches: 8. This CDR3 has 15 residues. CDR3 in DNA: TGTGCCACCGAGGACAGGGGGCTTTTCACAGATACGCAGTATTTT. Encoded protein: CATEDRGLFTDTQYF.

The chain recombines TRBV6-1 with TRBJ2-7; perhaps TRBD1 as D (6 bases). The CDR3 totals 14 residues. Trimming shortened V by 4 bases and J by 2 bases, and 12 bases separated the two germline ends. Germline V gene data show CDR1 as MNHNS and CDR2 as SASEGT. This CDR3 is CASSGTGTTYEQYF. The CDR3 DNA reads as TGTGCCAGCAGTGGGACCGGGACAACCTACGAGCAGTACTTC.

V gene TRBV5-1 combines with J gene TRBJ1-5, with TRBD1 identical over 9 bases. With 4 bases clipped from V and 4 bases from J, the junction kept 6 bases outside the gene matches. The CDR3 loop spans 15 amino acids. Germline CDR1 reads SGHRS; CDR2 reads YFSETQ. The CDR3 DNA sequence: TGCGCCAGCAGCCCTGGGACAGGGAATAATCAGCCCCAGCATTTT. The encoded protein is CASSPGTGNNQPQHF.

In regard to this clone: The same CDR3 arises from other DNA sequences in this sample as well. This chain connects TRBV11-2 to TRBJ2-2; the D is unclear. The CDR3 totals 14 residues. CDR1 is SGHAT and CDR2 is FQNNGV in the germline V gene. The V end lost 2 bases, the J end lost 0 bases, and 4 bases lay between the germline ends. The CDR3 sequence is CASSLPPNTGELFF. CDR3 sequence (DNA): TGTGCCAGCAGCTTACCACCGAACACCGGGGAGCTGTTTTTT.

The V call is TRBV5-1, the J call TRBJ2-7, with D possibly matching TRBD2 (5 bases). The V and J ends lost 7 bases and 0 bases respectively, with 20 bases between them. CDR3 length: 16 amino acids. Germline V CDR1 and CDR2: SGHRS, YFSETQ. For the CDR3, the DNA is TGCGCCAGCGGTCACGGGGTCCAATCTTACTCCTACGAGCAGTACTTC. Protein sequence: CASGHGVQSYSYEQYF.

The J gene is TRBJ2-7, the V gene TRBV19, with 11 bases matching TRBD2. Germline CDR1 and CDR2: LNHDA and SQIVND (reference sequence). The CDR3 extends over 18 amino acids. The V segment lost 0 bases and the J segment 2 bases; nucleotides outside the gene matches: 9. The CDR3 coding sequence is TGTGCCAGTAGTATAGATCTGGCGGGACTAGCGGATCCCTACGAGCAGTACTTC. Protein product: CASSIDLAGLADPYEQYF.

V gene TRBV6-6 combines with J gene TRBJ2-7; D possibly corresponds to TRBD2 (6 bases). Trimming removed 7 bases at V and 3 bases at J, with 16 bases between. CDR1 is MNHNY and CDR2 is SVGAGI in the germline V gene (reference sequence). This CDR3 contains 14 residues. The CDR3 DNA follows: TGTGCCAGCACTCCGCTTGGGGGGAGCTACGAGCAGTACTTC. It codes for CASTPLGGSYEQYF.

The rearrangement joins TRBV27 to TRBJ2-5, with TRBD2 identical over 9 bases. CDR1 MNHEY and CDR2 SMNVEV come from the germline V gene (reference sequence). The J segment lost 4 bases and the V segment lost 2 bases, leaving 8 bases of the junction unmatched. The CDR3 consists of 16 residues. The CDR3 DNA reads as TGTGCCAGCAGTTTACTAGCGGGGTCCTTGGGAGAGACCCAGTACTTC. It codes for CASSLLAGSLGETQYF.

V and J are TRBV5-8 and TRBJ2-6, with D maybe TRBD1 (5 bases). CDR3 length: 18 residues. CDR1 SGHTS and CDR2 YDEGEE come from the germline V gene. V was shortened by 4 bases and J by 0 bases, with 17 bases between the two germline ends. CDR3 DNA sequence: TGTGCCAGCAGCGCGACAGTGAAGGTTAGCTCTGGGGCCAACGTCCTGACTTTC. Its translation is CASSATVKVSSGANVLTF.

In this sample, this clone turned up a few times. The CDR3 DNA follows: TGTGCCCCAACAGGAGACTCTGGAAACACCATATATTTT. Translation gives CAPTGDSGNTIYF. This chain links TRBV25-1 with TRBJ1-3, with D perhaps TRBD1 (5 bases). The CDR3 contains 13 residues. V shed 11 bases and J shed 0 bases, with 11 bases lying between them. Germline V CDR1 and CDR2: MGHDK, SYGVNS.

This clone has more than one count but fewer than ten. The genes are TRBV5-1 and TRBJ1-4, with no clear D. Germline-derived CDR1 and CDR2 are SGHRS and YFSETQ. CDR3 length: 13 residues. V lost 2 bases, J lost 5 bases, and 7 bases lay in between. The CDR3 DNA follows: TGCGCCAGCAGCTTTGGCGGGAATGAAAAACTGTTTTTT. It is translated as CASSFGGNEKLFF.

The chain uses TRBV7-9 and TRBJ1-1; TRBD1 matches at 9 bases. The J segment lost 11 bases and the V segment lost 1 base, leaving 8 bases of the junction unmatched. This CDR3 is built from 14 residues. The germline V gene has CDR1 SEHNR and CDR2 FQNEAQ (reference sequence). In nucleotides, the CDR3 is TGTGCCAGCAGCTTAGATGCCGGGACAGGGCGGGCTTTCTTT. Translated, it gives CASSLDAGTGRAFF.

The chain links TRBV6-1 to TRBJ2-7; D is perhaps TRBD1 or TRBD2 (5 bases each). V gave up 2 bases and J gave up 2 bases, with 13 bases separating them. Germline loops: CDR1 MNHNS, CDR2 SASEGT. The CDR3 totals 15 residues. DNA of the CDR3: TGTGCCAGCAGTGAAATAAAGGGACCGGCCTACGAGCAGTACTTC. It encodes CASSEIKGPAYEQYF.

The chain couples TRBV2 to TRBJ2-1; TRBD1 matches 12 bases. The CDR3 has 14 amino acids. The V and J ends lost 6 bases and 7 bases, in that order; junction bases with no gene match: 4. Per germline, CDR1 SNHLY and CDR2 FYNNEI. This CDR3 is CASRVGQGANEQFF. Written as DNA, the CDR3 is TGTGCCAGCAGGGTGGGACAGGGGGCTAATGAGCAGTTCTTC.

This clone was observed a few times. The chain joins TRBV6-1 to TRBJ1-5; D gene ambiguous. This CDR3 comprises 15 residues. The V gene's germline CDR1 is MNHNS and CDR2 SASEGT. The V end lost 4 bases, the J end lost 0 bases, and 10 bases lay between the germline ends. The chain's CDR3 is CASSAPTDSNQPQHF. CDR3 in DNA: TGTGCCAGCAGTGCACCGACGGATAGCAATCAGCCCCAGCATTTT.

The gene calls are TRBV11-2 and TRBJ2-7; the match to TRBD2 covers 9 bases. The junction had 5 bases not matched to a gene; V was cut back by 5 bases and J by 6 bases. CDR3 length: 13 amino acids. Germline V gene lookup returns CDR1 SGHAT and CDR2 FQNNGV. CDR3 in amino acids: CASSPLAGSEQYF. CDR3 bases: TGTGCCAGCAGCCCTCTAGCGGGAAGCGAGCAGTACTTC.

CDR3 nucleotide sequence: TGTGCCAGCAGGGGGGGCAGCTCCCATTACACTGAAGCTTTCTTT. This encodes CASRGGSSHYTEAFF. The chain is built from TRBV6-5 and TRBJ1-1; a possible D gene is TRBD1 (6 bases). The CDR3 runs 15 residues. Trimming shortened V by 6 bases and J by 3 bases, and 17 bases separated the two germline ends. Germline CDR1 MNHEY, CDR2 SVGAGI.

The V and J genes are TRBV29-1 and TRBJ2-7, with unresolved D. The CDR3 covers 13 residues. The V gene lost 3 bases and the J gene lost 6 bases, with 15 bases spanning the gap. CDR1 is SQVTM, CDR2 ANQGSEA, per germline. The CDR3 DNA reads TGCAGCGTTGAGACCTCCCGATGGGGCGAGCAGTACTTC. This gives the protein CSVETSRWGEQYF.

V gene TRBV28 combines with J gene TRBJ1-3, with 8 bases lining up with TRBD1. Germline trimming cut 3 bases from V and 6 bases from J; bases unmatched to any gene: 13. This CDR3 comprises 17 residues. CDR1 MDHEN and CDR2 SYDVKM come from the germline V gene. This chain's CDR3 is CASSFVQSRTGKNTIYF. As DNA, the CDR3 is TGTGCCAGCAGTTTCGTCCAGTCCAGGACAGGGAAAAACACCATATATTTT.

Regarding this clone: In the same sample, other DNA sequences code for this CDR3. The chain has TRBV4-2 and TRBJ1-5; a possible D gene is TRBD1 (5 bases). Germline V gene data show CDR1 as LGHNA and CDR2 as YNFKEQ. The CDR3 consists of 14 residues. V was pared by 0 bases and J by 4 bases, with 7 bases between. The CDR3 DNA sequence: TGTGCCAGCAGCCAAGAGGGGGGAAATCAGCCCCAGCATTTT. This codes for CASSQEGGNQPQHF.